The rows below give T cell receptor beta chains drawn from one sample of a study of blood T cells in healthy people across ages. TCRdb passed the 5' RACE reads through MiXCR, listing each CDR3 protein once. The table includes roughly 1.9 million distinct CDR3 sequences, roughly 43% detected once. Input material: blood. The receptors shown here come from a human donor in good health. Each CDR3 is given with its conserved first and last residue. Each record gives: V gene, D gene, J gene, clone size, CDR3 DNA, CDR3 protein. D genes are given only for firm matches. Clone size is given for some rows only: seen once, a few or many times, or a class if the clone is expanded.

V gene: TRBV12-3/TRBV12-4; D gene: TRBD2; J gene: TRBJ2-7; clone size: NA; CDR3 DNA: TGTGCCAGCATGTCGAGAGCGGGGGGGGACGAGCAGTACTTC; CDR3 protein: CASMSRAGGDEQYF
V gene: TRBV4-3; D gene: TRBD2; J gene: TRBJ2-7; clone size: NA; CDR3 DNA: TGCGCCAGCAGCCAAGAAAGGGATGGCGGGAGCTCCTACGAGCAGTACTTC; CDR3 protein: CASSQERDGGSSYEQYF
V gene: TRBV9; D gene: NA; J gene: TRBJ2-1; clone size: NA; CDR3 DNA: TGTGCCAGCAGCGCCGGGACTCCCTCAATGATGCAGTTCTTC; CDR3 protein: CASSAGTPSMMQFF
V gene: TRBV5-1; D gene: TRBD1; J gene: TRBJ2-7; clone size: NA; CDR3 DNA: TGCGCCAGCAGCCAGGGACAGCCCACCTACGAGCAGTACTTC; CDR3 protein: CASSQGQPTYEQYF
V gene: TRBV15; D gene: NA; J gene: TRBJ2-7; clone size: NA; CDR3 DNA: TGTGCCACCAGCAGAGAAGGAGTAGAGCAGTACTTC; CDR3 protein: CATSREGVEQYF
V gene: TRBV6-2/TRBV6-3; D gene: NA; J gene: TRBJ2-5; clone size: NA; CDR3 DNA: TGTGCCAGCAGGGACTGGACCCAAGAGACCCAGTACTTC; CDR3 protein: CASRDWTQETQYF
V gene: TRBV4-3; D gene: NA; J gene: TRBJ2-1; clone size: NA; CDR3 DNA: TGCGCCAGCAGCCAACTCTCCTACTCAGGCAATGAGCAGTTCTTC; CDR3 protein: CASSQLSYSGNEQFF
V gene: TRBV7-2; D gene: TRBD1; J gene: TRBJ2-3; clone size: once; CDR3 DNA: TGTGCCAGCAGCTCCCCCCGAGGACAGGGGTGGGATACGCAGTATTTT; CDR3 protein: CASSSPRGQGWDTQYF
V gene: TRBV20-1; D gene: TRBD2; J gene: TRBJ2-7; clone size: NA; CDR3 DNA: TGCAGTGGCAAGGGCGGGGGGACCTACGAGCAGTACTTC; CDR3 protein: CSGKGGGTYEQYF
V gene: TRBV20-1; D gene: TRBD2; J gene: TRBJ2-1; clone size: NA; CDR3 DNA: TGCAGTGCCAGGGTGCGGGGGGCCTACAATGAGCAGTTCTTC; CDR3 protein: CSARVRGAYNEQFF
V gene: TRBV20-1; D gene: TRBD1; J gene: TRBJ1-5; clone size: NA; CDR3 DNA: TGCAGTGCTAGCGGGACAGATAGCAATCAGCCCCAGCATTTT; CDR3 protein: CSASGTDSNQPQHF
V gene: TRBV5-6; D gene: NA; J gene: TRBJ2-1; clone size: few; CDR3 DNA: TGTGCCAGCAGCTTGGACGCAGACCCGGGCTACAATGAGCAGTTCTTC; CDR3 protein: CASSLDADPGYNEQFF
V gene: TRBV5-1; D gene: TRBD1; J gene: TRBJ2-7; clone size: few; CDR3 DNA: TGCGCCAGCAGCTTGGTTCAGGGGGTTTACGAGCAGTACTTC; CDR3 protein: CASSLVQGVYEQYF
V gene: TRBV20-1; D gene: TRBD1; J gene: TRBJ2-1; clone size: few; CDR3 DNA: TGCAGTGCTGCAGGGACAGGGGGTTTCTACAATGAGCAGTTCTTC; CDR3 protein: CSAAGTGGFYNEQFF
V gene: TRBV27; D gene: NA; J gene: TRBJ2-1; clone size: NA; CDR3 DNA: TGTGCCAGCAGTTTTACTTGGGCAGGGTCGCGTGAGCAGTTCTTC; CDR3 protein: CASSFTWAGSREQFF
V gene: TRBV29-1; D gene: NA; J gene: TRBJ1-5; clone size: once; CDR3 DNA: TGCAGCGGTGGGGGGTGGGATCAGCCCCAGCATTTT; CDR3 protein: CSGGGWDQPQHF
V gene: TRBV7-2; D gene: TRBD2; J gene: TRBJ2-1; clone size: few; CDR3 DNA: TGTGCCAGCACGCGGGAGGGGGTCTCCTACAATGAGCAGTTCTTC; CDR3 protein: CASTREGVSYNEQFF
V gene: TRBV6-6; D gene: NA; J gene: TRBJ1-2; clone size: few; CDR3 DNA: TGTGCCAGCAGTTACGAGAGGGAGTATGGCTACACCTTC; CDR3 protein: CASSYEREYGYTF
V gene: TRBV9; D gene: TRBD2; J gene: TRBJ2-1; clone size: NA; CDR3 DNA: TGTGCCAGCAGCGTAGTGGGACTAGCGGACTCCTACAATGAGCAGTTCTTC; CDR3 protein: CASSVVGLADSYNEQFF
V gene: TRBV20-1; D gene: TRBD2; J gene: TRBJ2-3; clone size: NA; CDR3 DNA: TGCAGTGCTAAACGGGGGGGCGGAGCAGATACGCAGTATTTT; CDR3 protein: CSAKRGGGADTQYF
V gene: TRBV25-1; D gene: NA; J gene: TRBJ2-3; clone size: NA; CDR3 DNA: TGTGCCAGCAGTGAAAAAGCGGATACGCAGTATTTT; CDR3 protein: CASSEKADTQYF
V gene: TRBV7-7; D gene: TRBD1; J gene: TRBJ2-1; clone size: few; CDR3 DNA: TGTGCTAGCAGCGCCGGGACAGGGACCTACAATGAGCAGTTCTTC; CDR3 protein: CASSAGTGTYNEQFF
V gene: TRBV15; D gene: TRBD2; J gene: TRBJ2-5; clone size: few; CDR3 DNA: TGTGCCACCAGCACCGGGACTAGCGGACAAGAGACCCAGTACTTC; CDR3 protein: CATSTGTSGQETQYF
V gene: TRBV12-3/TRBV12-4; D gene: TRBD2; J gene: TRBJ2-7; clone size: NA; CDR3 DNA: TGTGCCAGCAGGAGCGGGGGGTTTTACGAGCAGTACTTC; CDR3 protein: CASRSGGFYEQYF
V gene: TRBV7-2; D gene: NA; J gene: TRBJ2-3; clone size: few; CDR3 DNA: TGTGCCAGCAGCTTAATCGTGGGGGCCACAGATACGCAGTATTTT; CDR3 protein: CASSLIVGATDTQYF
V gene: TRBV3-1; D gene: NA; J gene: TRBJ1-2; clone size: NA; CDR3 DNA: TGTGCCAGCAGCCAAGCGGGCAGATTCTATGGCTACACCTTC; CDR3 protein: CASSQAGRFYGYTF
V gene: TRBV29-1; D gene: NA; J gene: TRBJ1-3; clone size: NA; CDR3 DNA: TGCAGCGTTTCACACCCGACCAACTCTGGAAACACCATATATTTT; CDR3 protein: CSVSHPTNSGNTIYF
V gene: TRBV20-1; D gene: NA; J gene: TRBJ2-4; clone size: NA; CDR3 DNA: TGCAGTGCTAGGATTACAGGGTCCGCCAAAAACATTCAGTACTTC; CDR3 protein: CSARITGSAKNIQYF
V gene: TRBV7-8; D gene: NA; J gene: TRBJ1-2; clone size: NA; CDR3 DNA: TGTGCCAGCAGCTATAGACCAACCTCTGGCTATGGCTACACCTTC; CDR3 protein: CASSYRPTSGYGYTF
V gene: TRBV6-2/TRBV6-3; D gene: TRBD1; J gene: TRBJ1-1; clone size: NA; CDR3 DNA: TGTGCCAGCAGTTACCCGACAGGGCAAGCTTTCTTT; CDR3 protein: CASSYPTGQAFF
V gene: TRBV6-6; D gene: TRBD1; J gene: TRBJ1-5; clone size: NA; CDR3 DNA: TGTGCCAGCAGACCCGGACAGGGGGATCAGCCCCAGCATTTT; CDR3 protein: CASRPGQGDQPQHF
V gene: TRBV28; D gene: NA; J gene: TRBJ2-3; clone size: NA; CDR3 DNA: TGTGCCAGCAGTTTATATGGGCGAAGCACAGATACGCAGTATTTT; CDR3 protein: CASSLYGRSTDTQYF
V gene: TRBV12-5; D gene: NA; J gene: TRBJ1-2; clone size: NA; CDR3 DNA: TGTGCTAGTGGTTTGGACGGATACTATGGCTACACCTTC; CDR3 protein: CASGLDGYYGYTF
V gene: TRBV5-5; D gene: TRBD1; J gene: TRBJ2-2; clone size: few; CDR3 DNA: TGTGCCAGCAGCTTATACGGGACAGGGATCACCGGGGAGCTGTTTTTT; CDR3 protein: CASSLYGTGITGELFF
V gene: TRBV25-1; D gene: NA; J gene: TRBJ1-2; clone size: few; CDR3 DNA: TGTGCCAGCAGTGAATATGAGGGACCTGGATATGGCTACACCTTC; CDR3 protein: CASSEYEGPGYGYTF
V gene: TRBV7-6; D gene: NA; J gene: TRBJ1-1; clone size: NA; CDR3 DNA: TGTGCCAGCAGCTTAGGAGAACAGGGCGGACCGGGCACTGAAGCTTTCTTT; CDR3 protein: CASSLGEQGGPGTEAFF
V gene: TRBV12-3/TRBV12-4; D gene: NA; J gene: TRBJ2-3; clone size: few; CDR3 DNA: TGTGCCAGCAGACTCAGCGGTCGCACAGATACGCAGTATTTT; CDR3 protein: CASRLSGRTDTQYF
V gene: TRBV5-1; D gene: TRBD1; J gene: TRBJ2-5; clone size: few; CDR3 DNA: TGCGCCAGCAGCCTCAACCCAGGGACAGGGAAAGAGACCCAGTACTTC; CDR3 protein: CASSLNPGTGKETQYF
V gene: TRBV14; D gene: NA; J gene: TRBJ2-3; clone size: few; CDR3 DNA: TGTGCCAGCAGCCAAGGGTGGACAGATACGCAGTATTTT; CDR3 protein: CASSQGWTDTQYF
V gene: TRBV4-1; D gene: NA; J gene: TRBJ1-2; clone size: NA; CDR3 DNA: TGCGCCAGCAGCCAAGAATCCAGGGATCGCGCCTATGGCTACACCTTC; CDR3 protein: CASSQESRDRAYGYTF
V gene: TRBV5-5; D gene: NA; J gene: TRBJ2-3; clone size: few; CDR3 DNA: TGTGCCAGCAGCAGGCAGTTCCGGGGTCCACCACGGCCCGGCACAGATACGCAGTATTTT; CDR3 protein: CASSRQFRGPPRPGTDTQYF
V gene: TRBV9; D gene: NA; J gene: TRBJ1-2; clone size: NA; CDR3 DNA: TGTGCCAGCAGCGTAGATGGCAGATCAAACTATGGCTACACCTTC; CDR3 protein: CASSVDGRSNYGYTF
V gene: TRBV7-6; D gene: NA; J gene: TRBJ2-1; clone size: NA; CDR3 DNA: TGTGCCAGCAGCTTAGTCTTGGGTGATGAGCAGTTCTTC; CDR3 protein: CASSLVLGDEQFF
V gene: TRBV6-1; D gene: NA; J gene: TRBJ2-1; clone size: NA; CDR3 DNA: TGTGCCAGCAGTGGGGACTGGGAGAACTACAATGAGCAGTTCTTC; CDR3 protein: CASSGDWENYNEQFF
V gene: TRBV21-1; D gene: NA; J gene: TRBJ1-2; clone size: many; CDR3 DNA: TGTGCCAGCAGCACGTGCAGGGACAATGGCTACACCTTC; CDR3 protein: CASSTCRDNGYTF
V gene: TRBV6-1; D gene: NA; J gene: TRBJ2-5; clone size: NA; CDR3 DNA: TGTGCCAGCAGTGAATGGACAAGGGGGGACCAGTACTTC; CDR3 protein: CASSEWTRGDQYF
V gene: TRBV6-1; D gene: TRBD2; J gene: TRBJ2-3; clone size: NA; CDR3 DNA: TGTGCCAGCAGGGATAGCGGGGGCCCCAGGGTAGATACGCAGTATTTT; CDR3 protein: CASRDSGGPRVDTQYF
V gene: TRBV5-1; D gene: NA; J gene: TRBJ1-1; clone size: few; CDR3 DNA: TGCGCCAGCAGCTTCAGGGGAGGCTGGACTCGGAGCACTGAAGCTTTCTTT; CDR3 protein: CASSFRGGWTRSTEAFF
V gene: TRBV19; D gene: NA; J gene: TRBJ2-7; clone size: NA; CDR3 DNA: TGTGCCAGTGGAAGAGGAGGGGAATACGAGCAGTACTTC; CDR3 protein: CASGRGGEYEQYF
V gene: TRBV7-3; D gene: NA; J gene: TRBJ2-3; clone size: few; CDR3 DNA: TGTGTCAGCAGCTTCCCCCCTGCGGGTACGCAGTATTTT; CDR3 protein: CVSSFPPAGTQYF
V gene: TRBV5-1; D gene: TRBD1; J gene: TRBJ1-1; clone size: few; CDR3 DNA: TGCGCCAGCAGCACGGACAGGGTCGAGGCTGAAGCTTTCTTT; CDR3 protein: CASSTDRVEAEAFF
V gene: TRBV10-3; D gene: TRBD1; J gene: TRBJ1-2; clone size: NA; CDR3 DNA: TGTGCCATCAGTGAGGACAGGGTTGATGGCTACACCTTC; CDR3 protein: CAISEDRVDGYTF